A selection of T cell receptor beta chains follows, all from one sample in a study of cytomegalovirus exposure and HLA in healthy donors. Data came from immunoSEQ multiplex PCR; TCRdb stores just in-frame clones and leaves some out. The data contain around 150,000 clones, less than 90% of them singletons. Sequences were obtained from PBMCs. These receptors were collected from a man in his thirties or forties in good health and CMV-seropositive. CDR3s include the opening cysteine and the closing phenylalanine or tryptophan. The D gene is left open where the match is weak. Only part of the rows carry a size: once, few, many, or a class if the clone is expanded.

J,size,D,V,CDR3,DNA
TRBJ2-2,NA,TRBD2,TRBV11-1,CASSLGPSSGNTGELFF,TGTGCCAGCAGCTTAGGCCCCTCTAGCGGGAACACCGGGGAGCTGTTTTTT
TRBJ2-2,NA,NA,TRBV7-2,CASSLGLPGTGELFF,TGTGCCAGCAGCTTAGGACTACCGGGGACCGGGGAGCTGTTTTTT
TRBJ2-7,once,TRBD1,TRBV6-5,CASRGQDPAQYF,TGTGCCAGCAGGGGACAGGACCCTGCGCAGTACTTC
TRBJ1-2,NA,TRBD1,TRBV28,CASSREDRGPNYGYTF,TGTGCCAGCAGTCGAGAAGACAGGGGGCCTAACTATGGCTACACCTTC
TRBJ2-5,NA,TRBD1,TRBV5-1,CASSPNRGQTQYF,TGCGCCAGCAGCCCCAACAGGGGGCAGACCCAGTACTTC
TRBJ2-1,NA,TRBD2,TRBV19,CALGTSGSNEQFF,TGTGCTTTAGGGACTAGCGGGAGTAATGAGCAGTTCTTC
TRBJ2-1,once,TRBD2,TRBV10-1,CASSELAGYGNEQFF,TGCGCCAGCAGTGAACTAGCGGGGTATGGCAATGAGCAGTTCTTC
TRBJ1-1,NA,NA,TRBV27,CASSSWAGDTEAFF,TGTGCCAGCAGTAGTTGGGCGGGGGACACTGAAGCTTTCTTT
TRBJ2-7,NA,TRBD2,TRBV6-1,CASSESLSGRAQAEQYF,TGTGCCAGCAGTGAATCCCTTAGCGGGAGGGCCCAGGCCGAGCAGTACTTC
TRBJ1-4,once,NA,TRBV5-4,CASSLAGEKLFF,TGTGCCAGCAGCTTGGCGGGTGAAAAACTGTTTTTT
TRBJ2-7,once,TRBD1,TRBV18,CASSGQGAYEQYF,TGTGCCAGCTCAGGACAGGGGGCCTACGAGCAGTACTTC
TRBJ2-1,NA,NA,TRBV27,CASRATRGSYNEQFF,TGTGCCAGCAGAGCGACTAGGGGTAGCTACAATGAGCAGTTCTTC
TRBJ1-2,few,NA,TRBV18,CASSPVPGENYGYTF,TGTGCCAGCTCACCCGTCCCAGGGGAAAACTATGGCTACACCTTC
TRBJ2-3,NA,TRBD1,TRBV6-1,CAGDRGQGDTQYF,TGTGCCGGGGACAGGGGGCAAGGAGATACGCAGTATTTT
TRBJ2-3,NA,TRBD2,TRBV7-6,CASSPDQGGGAWTDTQYF,TGTGCCAGCAGCCCGGATCAGGGCGGGGGGGCCTGGACAGATACGCAGTATTTT
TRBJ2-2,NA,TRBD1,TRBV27,CASTGQGRNTGELFF,TGTGCCAGCACCGGACAGGGCCGGAACACCGGGGAGCTGTTTTTT
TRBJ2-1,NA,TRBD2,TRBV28,CASSLPIKREAFRNEQFF,TGTGCCAGCAGTTTGCCCATAAAGCGGGAAGCATTTCGCAATGAGCAGTTCTTC
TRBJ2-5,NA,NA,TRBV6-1,CASGFQETQYF,TGTGCCAGCGGCTTTCAAGAGACCCAGTACTTC
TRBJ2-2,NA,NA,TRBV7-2,CASSLLVGGGGELFF,TGTGCCAGCAGCTTACTAGTGGGTGGCGGCGGGGAGCTGTTTTTT
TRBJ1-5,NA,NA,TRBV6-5,CASSYSQSNQPQHF,TGTGCCAGCAGTTACTCTCAGAGCAATCAGCCCCAGCATTTT
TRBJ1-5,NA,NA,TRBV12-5,CASGFETDQPQHF,TGTGCTAGTGGTTTTGAGACTGATCAGCCCCAGCATTTT
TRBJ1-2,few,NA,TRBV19,CASSTGGGGYTF,TGTGCCAGTAGTACCGGGGGAGGCGGCTACACCTTC
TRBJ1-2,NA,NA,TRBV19,CASSARDTEGYGYTF,TGTGCCAGTAGTGCCCGGGACACAGAGGGCTATGGCTACACCTTC
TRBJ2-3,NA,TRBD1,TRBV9,CASSVATGATTQYF,TGTGCCAGCAGCGTAGCGACAGGGGCTACTACGCAGTATTTT
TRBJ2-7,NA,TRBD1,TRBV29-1,CSVATPPRDRPYYEQYF,TGCAGCGTTGCTACCCCTCCTCGGGACAGGCCTTACTACGAGCAGTACTTC
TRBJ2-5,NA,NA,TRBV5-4,CASSLGRGQETQYF,TGTGCCAGCAGCTTGGGGCGGGGACAAGAGACCCAGTACTTC
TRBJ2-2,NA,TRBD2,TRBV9,CASSPRSGSGELFF,TGTGCCAGCAGCCCCCGTAGCGGGTCCGGGGAGCTGTTTTTT
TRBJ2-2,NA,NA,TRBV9,CASSVAGGPTGELFF,TGTGCCAGCAGCGTAGCCGGCGGGCCCACCGGGGAGCTGTTTTTT
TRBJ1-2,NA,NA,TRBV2,CASRGGDYGYTF,TGTGCCAGCAGGGGAGGGGACTATGGCTACACCTTC
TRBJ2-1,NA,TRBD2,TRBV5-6,CASSGTSSTYNEQFF,TGTGCCAGCAGCGGGACTAGCAGCACCTACAATGAGCAGTTCTTC
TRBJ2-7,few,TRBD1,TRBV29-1,CSVERDSSYEQYF,TGCAGCGTTGAGAGGGACAGCTCCTACGAGCAGTACTTC
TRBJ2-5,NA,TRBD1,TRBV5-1,CASSLVTGGWETQYF,TGCGCCAGCAGCTTGGTCACAGGGGGCTGGGAGACCCAGTACTTC
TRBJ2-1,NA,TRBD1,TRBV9,CASSPGQGRNEQFF,TGTGCCAGCAGCCCAGGACAGGGGCGCAATGAGCAGTTCTTC
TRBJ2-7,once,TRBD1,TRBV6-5,CASSSWTGGAYEQYF,TGTGCCAGCAGTTCCTGGACAGGGGGGGCCTACGAGCAGTACTTC
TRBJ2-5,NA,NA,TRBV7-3,CASSPRTLSQRAIQETQYF,TGTGCCAGCAGCCCTAGAACTCTCTCGCAGCGGGCTATCCAAGAGACCCAGTACTTC
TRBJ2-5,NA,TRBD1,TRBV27,CASSFRMGTEETQYF,TGTGCCAGCAGTTTTCGAATGGGGACAGAAGAGACCCAGTACTTC
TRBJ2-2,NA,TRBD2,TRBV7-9,CASSLMGGLVFGELFF,TGTGCCAGCAGCTTAATGGGGGGACTAGTCTTCGGGGAGCTGTTTTTT
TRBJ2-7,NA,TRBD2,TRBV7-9,CASSPGTTNYEQYF,TGTGCCAGCAGTCCGGGGACTACCAACTACGAGCAGTACTTC
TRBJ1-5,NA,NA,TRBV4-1,CASSQIGLNSNQPQHF,TGCGCCAGCAGCCAAATCGGACTGAATAGCAATCAGCCCCAGCATTTT
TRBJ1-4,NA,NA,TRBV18,CASSPPNGDFGEKLFF,TGTGCCAGCTCACCACCGAACGGGGATTTTGGTGAAAAACTGTTTTTT
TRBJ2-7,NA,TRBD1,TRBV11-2,CASSPRTGVGEQYF,TGTGCCAGCAGCCCCCGGACAGGGGTGGGCGAGCAGTACTTC
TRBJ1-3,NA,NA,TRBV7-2,CASSANGANTIYF,TGTGCCAGCAGCGCAAATGGGGCGAACACCATATATTTT
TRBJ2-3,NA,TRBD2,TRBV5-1,CASSLGLAGLPDTQYF,TGCGCCAGCAGCTTGGGACTAGCGGGGCTTCCAGATACGCAGTATTTT
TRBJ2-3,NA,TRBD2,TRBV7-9,CASRRLAGVGDTQYF,TGTGCCAGTCGCCGACTAGCGGGAGTGGGGGATACGCAGTATTTT
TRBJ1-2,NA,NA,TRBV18,CASSWEASYGYTF,TGTGCCAGCTCGTGGGAGGCGAGCTATGGCTACACCTTC
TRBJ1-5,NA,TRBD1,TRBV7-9,CASSSGTGSNQPQHF,TGTGCCAGCAGCTCTGGGACAGGAAGCAATCAGCCCCAGCATTTT